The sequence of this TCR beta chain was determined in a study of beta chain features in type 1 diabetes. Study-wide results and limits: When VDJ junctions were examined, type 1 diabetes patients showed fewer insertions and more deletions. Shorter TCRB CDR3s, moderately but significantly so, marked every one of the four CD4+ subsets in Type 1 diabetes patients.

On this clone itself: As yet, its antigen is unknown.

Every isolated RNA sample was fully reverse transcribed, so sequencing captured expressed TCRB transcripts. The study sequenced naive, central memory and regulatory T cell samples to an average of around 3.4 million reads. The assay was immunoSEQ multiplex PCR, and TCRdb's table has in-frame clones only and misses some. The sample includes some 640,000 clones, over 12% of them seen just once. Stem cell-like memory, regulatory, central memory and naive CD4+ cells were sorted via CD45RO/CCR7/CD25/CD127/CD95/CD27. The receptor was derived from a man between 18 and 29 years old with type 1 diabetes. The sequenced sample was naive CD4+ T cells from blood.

Here the CDR3 DNA reads TGTGCCTGGAGCGCGGGACAGGGTTCCTCTGGGGCCAACGTCCTGACTTTC. This codes for CAWSAGQGSSGANVLTF. The chain carries TRBV30 and TRBJ2-6; TRBD1 aligns across 9 bases. This CDR3 has 17 amino acids. Trimming removed 3 bases from V and 0 bases from J; junction bases left unmatched: 6. CDR1 is GTSNPN and CDR2 is SVGIG in the germline V gene (reference sequence).